The text below deals with one TCR beta chain. Its antigen remains unknown. This entry comes from a study of T cell repertoires in cytomegalovirus infection. Findings and caveats of the study: Predominance within the ex vivo response was attributable to HLA-C-restricted CMV-specific TCR beta clonotypes.

TCRdb fed the reads into MiXCR, producing one record per CDR3 protein. Of about 350,000 distinct CDR3 sequences listed, about 34% are singletons. The sequence was obtained from a human donor in good health (CMV status not recorded). Some clones in this sample may be carry-over from other donors' samples. The sequenced sample was cultured PBMCs, obtained from culture after CMV antigen stimulation.

For the CDR3, the DNA is TGTGCCACCAGTGCGACAGGGGTCAATCAGCCCCAGCATTTT. It encodes CATSATGVNQPQHF. The chain links TRBV24-1 to TRBJ1-5; TRBD1 aligns across 8 bases. Trimming removed 5 bases from V and 3 bases from J; junction bases left unmatched: 2. The CDR3 extends over 14 amino acids. CDR1 KGHDR and CDR2 SFDVKD come from the germline V gene.